This TCR beta chain came from a study of early T cells in non-severe SARS-CoV-2 infection. As for the study in general: Alpha and beta chains were unpaired, from unsorted whole-blood bulk RNA. General study results and limits: CD4 and private specificities were missed by VDJdb matching, which favored anti-spike CD8 responses.

This clonotype was counted a few times. Antigen specificity is unknown. Separate cDNA molecules each had unique molecular identifiers attached to them. TCRdb passed the 5' RACE reads through MiXCR, listing each CDR3 protein once. The table lists about 100,000 distinct CDR3 sequences, around 13% of them singletons. The material sequenced was whole blood. The sequence derives from an adult who was a healthcare worker with PCR-confirmed SARS-CoV-2 infection or an uninfected control (not recorded which).

CDR3 in DNA: TGCAGTGCTAGAGGGCGCTTAGCGGGGGCCCAAGAGACCCAGTACTTC. Translated, it gives CSARGRLAGAQETQYF. The chain carries TRBV20-1 and TRBJ2-5; 9 bases line up with TRBD2. The CDR3 consists of 16 residues. V lost 1 base and J lost 1; bases outside the gene matches: 7. From germline, CDR1 is DFQATT and CDR2 SNEGSKA (reference sequence).